A single T cell receptor (beta chain) is shown here with its context. The CDR3 sequence is 14 residues long. Germline V gene lookup returns CDR1 DFQATT and CDR2 SNEGSKA (reference sequence). Trimming pared 6 bases from V and 5 bases from J, leaving 19 bases between. The data were taken from a study of CDR3 diversity in severe acne. TCRdb independently ran MiXCR on the PCR reads; one entry per CDR3 protein. The sample carries more than 85,000 distinct CDR3 sequences, around 53% recorded once. This chain connects TRBV20-1 to TRBJ2-5; possibly TRBD1 for D (5 bases). The sequence came from a male donor with acne. Sequencing was carried out using blood. CDR3 amino acids: CSASSQGRRETQYF. For the CDR3, the DNA is TGCAGTGCCAGCAGTCAGGGCCGACGGGAGACCCAGTACTTC.